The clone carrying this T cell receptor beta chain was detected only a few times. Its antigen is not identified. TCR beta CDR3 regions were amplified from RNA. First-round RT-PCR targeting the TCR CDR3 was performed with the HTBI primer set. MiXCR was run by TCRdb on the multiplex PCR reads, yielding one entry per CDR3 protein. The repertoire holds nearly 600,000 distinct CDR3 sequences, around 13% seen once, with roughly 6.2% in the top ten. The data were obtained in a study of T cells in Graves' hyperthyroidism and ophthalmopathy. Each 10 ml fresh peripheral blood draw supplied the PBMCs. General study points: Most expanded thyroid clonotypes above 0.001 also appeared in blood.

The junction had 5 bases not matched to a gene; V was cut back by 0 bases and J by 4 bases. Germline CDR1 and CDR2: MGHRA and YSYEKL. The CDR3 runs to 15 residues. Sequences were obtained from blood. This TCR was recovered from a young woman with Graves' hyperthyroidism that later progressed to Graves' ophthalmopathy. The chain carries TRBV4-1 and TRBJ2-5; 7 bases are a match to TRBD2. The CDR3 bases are TGCGCCAGCAGCCAAGAAATTCCGGGGGGAGAGACCCAGTACTTC. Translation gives CASSQEIPGGETQYF.